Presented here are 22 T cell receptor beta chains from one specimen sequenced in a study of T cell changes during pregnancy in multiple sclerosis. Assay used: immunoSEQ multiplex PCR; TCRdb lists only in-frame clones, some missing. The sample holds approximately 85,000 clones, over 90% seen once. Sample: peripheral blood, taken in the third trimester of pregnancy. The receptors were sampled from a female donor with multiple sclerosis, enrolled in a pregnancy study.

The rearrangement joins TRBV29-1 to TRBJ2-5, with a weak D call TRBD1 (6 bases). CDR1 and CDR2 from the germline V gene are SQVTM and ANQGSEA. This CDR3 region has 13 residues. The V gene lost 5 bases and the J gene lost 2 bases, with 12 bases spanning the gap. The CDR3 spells CSVPHDRQETQYF. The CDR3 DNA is TGCAGCGTTCCTCACGACAGGCAAGAGACCCAGTACTTC.

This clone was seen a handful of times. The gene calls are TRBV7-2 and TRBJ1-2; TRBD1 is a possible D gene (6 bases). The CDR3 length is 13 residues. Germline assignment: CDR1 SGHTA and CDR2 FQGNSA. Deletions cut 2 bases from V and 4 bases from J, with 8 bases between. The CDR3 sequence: CASSLQGSYGYTF. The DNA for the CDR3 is TGTGCCAGCAGCTTACAGGGGAGCTATGGCTACACCTTC.

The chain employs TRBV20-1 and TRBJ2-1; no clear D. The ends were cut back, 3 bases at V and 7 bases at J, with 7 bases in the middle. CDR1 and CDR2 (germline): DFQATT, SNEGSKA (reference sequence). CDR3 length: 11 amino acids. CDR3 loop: CSASQVNEQFF. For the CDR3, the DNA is TGCAGTGCTAGTCAGGTTAATGAGCAGTTCTTC.

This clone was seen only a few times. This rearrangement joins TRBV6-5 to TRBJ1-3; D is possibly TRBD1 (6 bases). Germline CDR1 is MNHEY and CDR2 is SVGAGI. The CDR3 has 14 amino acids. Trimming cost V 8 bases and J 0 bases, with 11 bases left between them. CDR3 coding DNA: TGTGCCAGCCTGGACAGCCACTCTGGAAACACCATATATTTT. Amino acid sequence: CASLDSHSGNTIYF.

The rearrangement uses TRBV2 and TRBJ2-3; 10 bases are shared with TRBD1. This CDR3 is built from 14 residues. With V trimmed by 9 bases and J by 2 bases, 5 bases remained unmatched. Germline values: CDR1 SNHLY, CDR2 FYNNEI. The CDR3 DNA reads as TGTGCCAGGGGACAGGGGTTCGCCACAGATACGCAGTATTTT. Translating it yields CARGQGFATDTQYF. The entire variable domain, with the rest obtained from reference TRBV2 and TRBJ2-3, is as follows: EPEVTQTPSHQVTQMGQEVILRCVPISNHLYFYWYRQILGQKVEFLVSFYNNEISEKSEIFDDQFSVERPDGSNFTLKIRSTKLEDSAMYFCARGQGFATDTQYFGPGTRLTVL.

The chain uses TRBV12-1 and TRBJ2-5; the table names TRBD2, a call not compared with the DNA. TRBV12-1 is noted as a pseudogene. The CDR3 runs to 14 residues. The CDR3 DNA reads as TGTGCCAGCAGCTCAAAAATTGGACTTGGGGCCCAGTACTTC. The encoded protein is CASSSKIGLGAQYF.

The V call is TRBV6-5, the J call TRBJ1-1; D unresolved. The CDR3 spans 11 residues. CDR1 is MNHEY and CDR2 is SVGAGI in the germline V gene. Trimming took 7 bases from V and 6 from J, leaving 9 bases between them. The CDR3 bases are TGTGCCAGCACCTGGGGAGCTGAAGCTTTCTTT. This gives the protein CASTWGAEAFF.

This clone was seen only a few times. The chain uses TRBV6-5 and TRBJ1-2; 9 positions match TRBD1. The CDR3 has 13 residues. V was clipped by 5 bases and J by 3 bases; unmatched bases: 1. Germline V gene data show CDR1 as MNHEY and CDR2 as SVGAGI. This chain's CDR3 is CASSTGGYYGYTF. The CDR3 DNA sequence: TGTGCCAGCAGTACAGGGGGCTACTATGGCTACACCTTC.

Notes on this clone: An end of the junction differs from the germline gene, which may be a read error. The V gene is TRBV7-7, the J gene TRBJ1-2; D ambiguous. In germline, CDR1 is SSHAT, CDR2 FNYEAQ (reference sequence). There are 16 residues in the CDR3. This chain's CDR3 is CASSPLPRGSNYGYTF. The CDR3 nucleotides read TGTGCTAGCAGCCCCCTACCCCGGGGATCTAACTATGGCTACACCTTC.

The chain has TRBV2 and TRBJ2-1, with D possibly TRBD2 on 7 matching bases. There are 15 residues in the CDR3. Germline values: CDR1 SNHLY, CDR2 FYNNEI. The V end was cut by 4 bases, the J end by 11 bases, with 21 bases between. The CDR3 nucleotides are TGTGCCAGCAGTGGGGACGGACAGAGGGGGGGAAAGCAGTTCTTC. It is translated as CASSGDGQRGGKQFF.

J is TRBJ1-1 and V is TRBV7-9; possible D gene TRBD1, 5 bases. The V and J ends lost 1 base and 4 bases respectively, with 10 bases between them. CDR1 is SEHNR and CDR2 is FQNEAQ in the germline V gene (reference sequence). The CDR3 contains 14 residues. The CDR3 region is CASSLVLGGTEAFF. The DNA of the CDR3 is TGTGCCAGCAGCTTAGTGCTCGGGGGCACTGAAGCTTTCTTT.

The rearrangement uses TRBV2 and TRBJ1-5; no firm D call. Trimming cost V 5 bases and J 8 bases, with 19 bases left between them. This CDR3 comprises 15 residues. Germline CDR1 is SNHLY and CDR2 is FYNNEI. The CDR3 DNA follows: TGTGCCAGCAGTCCCGAAGGATCTTTCGGGGAGCCCCAGCATTTT. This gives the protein CASSPEGSFGEPQHF.

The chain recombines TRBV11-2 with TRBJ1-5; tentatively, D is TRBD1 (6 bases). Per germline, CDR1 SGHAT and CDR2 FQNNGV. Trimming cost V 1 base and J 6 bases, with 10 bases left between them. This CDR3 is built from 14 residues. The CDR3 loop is CASSLAGEGQPQHF. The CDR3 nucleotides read TGTGCCAGCAGCTTAGCAGGGGAAGGTCAGCCCCAGCATTTT.

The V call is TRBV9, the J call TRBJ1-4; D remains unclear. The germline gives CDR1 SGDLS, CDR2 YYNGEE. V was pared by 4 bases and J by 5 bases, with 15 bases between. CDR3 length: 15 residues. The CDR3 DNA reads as TGTGCCAGCAGCACATTTGGGAGAGTAAATGAAAAACTGTTTTTT. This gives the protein CASSTFGRVNEKLFF.

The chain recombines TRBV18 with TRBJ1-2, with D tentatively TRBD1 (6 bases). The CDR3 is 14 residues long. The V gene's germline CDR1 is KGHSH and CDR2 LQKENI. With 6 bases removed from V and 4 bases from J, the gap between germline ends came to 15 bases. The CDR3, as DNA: TGTGCCAGCTCCCCTCCGTTACAGGGCTATGGCTACACCTTC. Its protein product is CASSPPLQGYGYTF.

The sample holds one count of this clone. The CDR3 coding sequence is TGTGCCAGCAGCTTTTCCGGGGTTAGCAATCAGCCCCAGCATTTT. The encoded protein is CASSFSGVSNQPQHF. The chain couples TRBV5-6 to TRBJ1-5; no clear D. Germline V gene lookup returns CDR1 SGHDT and CDR2 YYEEEE. This CDR3 spans 15 amino acids. Trimming shortened V by 2 bases and J by 0 bases, and 9 bases separated the two germline ends.

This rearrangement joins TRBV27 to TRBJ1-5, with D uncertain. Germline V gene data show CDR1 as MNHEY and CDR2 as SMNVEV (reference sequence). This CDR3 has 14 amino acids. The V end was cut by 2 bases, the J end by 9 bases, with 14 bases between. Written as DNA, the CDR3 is TGTGCCAGCAGTTTAGGTGCGGGCCGTGGGCCCCAGCATTTT. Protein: CASSLGAGRGPQHF.

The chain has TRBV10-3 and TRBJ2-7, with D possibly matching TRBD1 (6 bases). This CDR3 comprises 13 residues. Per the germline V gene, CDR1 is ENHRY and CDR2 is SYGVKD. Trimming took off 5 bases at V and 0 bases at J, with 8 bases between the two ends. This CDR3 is CAISWTDSYEQYF. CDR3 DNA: TGTGCCATCAGTTGGACAGACTCCTACGAGCAGTACTTC.

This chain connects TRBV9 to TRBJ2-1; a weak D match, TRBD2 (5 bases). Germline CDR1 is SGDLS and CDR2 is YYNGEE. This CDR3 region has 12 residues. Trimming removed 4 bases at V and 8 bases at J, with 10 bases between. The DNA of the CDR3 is TGTGCCAGCAGCCCCGGGATCGATGAGCAGTTCTTC. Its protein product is CASSPGIDEQFF.

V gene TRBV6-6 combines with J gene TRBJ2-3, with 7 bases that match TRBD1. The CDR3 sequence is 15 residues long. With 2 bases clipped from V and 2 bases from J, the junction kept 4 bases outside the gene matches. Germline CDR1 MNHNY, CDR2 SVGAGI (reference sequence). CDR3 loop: CASSYAQGNTDTQYF. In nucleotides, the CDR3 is TGTGCCAGCAGTTACGCACAGGGGAACACAGATACGCAGTATTTT.

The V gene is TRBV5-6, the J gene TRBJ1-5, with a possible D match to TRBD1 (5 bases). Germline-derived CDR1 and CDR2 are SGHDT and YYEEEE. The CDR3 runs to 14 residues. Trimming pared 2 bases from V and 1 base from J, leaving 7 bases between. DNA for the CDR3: TGTGCCAGCAGCTTCAGGGCAAGCAATCAGCCCCAGCATTTT. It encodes CASSFRASNQPQHF.

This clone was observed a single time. The CDR3 protein is CASDLGVNSLHYGYTF. CDR3 coding DNA: TGTGCCAGCGATCTGGGAGTTAACTCCCTCCACTATGGCTACACCTTC. The chain combines TRBV28 with TRBJ1-2; D not certain. Per the germline V gene, CDR1 is MDHEN and CDR2 is SYDVKM. This CDR3 region has 16 residues. Trimming cost V 8 bases and J 3 bases, with 22 bases left between them.